A single sample gave rise to the 21 T cell receptor beta chains below, sequenced in a study of cytotoxic CD8 clonotypes in ibrutinib-treated CLL. Using immunoSEQ multiplex PCR, the repertoire was profiled, and TCRdb retains in-frame clones only, with some absent. In the table there are roughly 60,000 clones, less than 75% of which are singletons. The sequenced sample was PBMCs, obtained after 12 months of ibrutinib treatment. Receptors originate from a human donor with chronic lymphocytic leukemia.

In this sample, this clone turned up a few times. The rearrangement uses TRBV30 and TRBJ2-7; D may be TRBD1 (6 bases). The germline CDR1 and CDR2 sequences are GTSNPN and SVGIG (reference sequence). The V end was cut by 0 bases, the J end by 6 bases, with 21 bases between. This CDR3 spans 16 amino acids. The CDR3, as DNA: TGTGCCTGGAGTGTACAGTTCAGGGGACAAACGGTCGAGCAGTACTTC. This translates into CAWSVQFRGQTVEQYF.

V and J are TRBV27 and TRBJ1-1; D possibly corresponds to TRBD1 (6 bases). CDR3 length equals 14 residues. V was trimmed by 1 base and J by 7 bases, leaving 13 bases between them. From germline, CDR1 is MNHEY and CDR2 SMNVEV (reference sequence). CDR3 sequence reads: CASSLYGLGGEAFF. In DNA, the CDR3 is TGTGCCAGCAGTTTATACGGTTTAGGGGGTGAAGCTTTCTTT.

CDR3 sequence (DNA): TGTGCCAGCAGTCTCAGGGGTCCCTACTACGAGCAGTACTTC. Amino acid sequence: CASSLRGPYYEQYF. The V and J genes are TRBV27 and TRBJ2-7; tentatively, D is TRBD1 (6 bases). The CDR3 length is 14 residues. Germline V gene lookup returns CDR1 MNHEY and CDR2 SMNVEV (reference sequence). Trimming took off 5 bases at V and 3 bases at J, with 14 bases between the two ends.

The chain employs TRBV4-2 and TRBJ2-1; TRBD1 matches at 8 bases. CDR3 length: 16 residues. The V gene end was trimmed by 0 bases and the J gene end by 7 bases; junction bases not matched to a gene: 8. Per the germline V gene, CDR1 is LGHNA and CDR2 is YNFKEQ. Here the CDR3 reads CASSQEGQGARNEQFF. The CDR3 nucleotides are TGTGCCAGCAGCCAAGAGGGGCAGGGGGCGAGGAATGAGCAGTTCTTC.

J is TRBJ2-3 and V is TRBV10-1, with 8 bases lining up with TRBD2. Germline values: CDR1 WNHNN, CDR2 SYGVQD (reference sequence). The CDR3 consists of 14 residues. V gave up 8 bases and J gave up 4 bases; unmatched junction bases: 8. DNA of the CDR3: TGCGCCAGCTCGAGCGGGAGTCCAGCAGATACGCAGTATTTT. Translated: CASSSGSPADTQYF.

The V and J genes are TRBV4-1 and TRBJ2-1; D is uncertain. V was cut by 3 bases and J by 0 bases, with 6 bases left in between. The germline CDR1 and CDR2 sequences are MGHRA and YSYEKL. This CDR3 has 14 amino acids. Here the CDR3 DNA reads TGCGCCAGCAGCCAGCCGAGCTCCTACAATGAGCAGTTCTTC. This encodes CASSQPSSYNEQFF.

The chain recombines TRBV6-5 with TRBJ2-3; D could derive from TRBD1 or TRBD2 (5 bases each). Trimming took off 6 bases at V and 4 bases at J, with 17 bases between the two ends. The CDR3 is made up of 15 amino acids. The germline V gene has CDR1 MNHEY and CDR2 SVGAGI. The CDR3 DNA is TGTGCCAGCAGCCCCCCCGGGGCCTTGGCAGATACGCAGTATTTT. Amino acid sequence: CASSPPGALADTQYF.

This clone was recorded once. The rearrangement joins TRBV11-2 to TRBJ2-7, with D possibly being TRBD2 (6 bases). V shed 5 bases and J shed 0 bases, with 17 bases lying between them. From germline, CDR1 is SGHAT and CDR2 FQNNGV. The CDR3 extends over 16 amino acids. CDR3 sequence: CASSVQLAVTSYEQYF. Written as DNA, the CDR3 is TGTGCCAGCAGCGTTCAACTAGCAGTCACCTCCTACGAGCAGTACTTC.

J is TRBJ2-2 and V is TRBV5-1; D call uncertain. The CDR3 loop spans 17 amino acids. V was clipped by 0 bases and J by 0 bases, with 12 bases between them. Germline V lookup: CDR1 SGHRS, CDR2 YFSETQ. The CDR3 coding sequence is TGCGCCAGCAGCTTGGGACCACACTTCGCGAACACCGGGGAGCTGTTTTTT. This translates into CASSLGPHFANTGELFF.

This clone was seen more than once but under ten times. CDR3 in amino acids: CASSSSLAGVETQYF. Here the CDR3 DNA reads TGTGCCAGCAGCTCCTCTCTAGCGGGAGTAGAGACCCAGTACTTC. The rearrangement links TRBV7-2 to TRBJ2-5, with 10 bases that match TRBD2. V was clipped by 4 bases and J by 4 bases; unmatched bases: 6. The CDR3 is made up of 15 amino acids. Germline lookup yields CDR1 SGHTA and CDR2 FQGNSA.

Here the CDR3 reads CASSQGQTQYF. CDR3 DNA sequence: TGTGCCAGCAGCCAAGGTCAGACCCAGTACTTC. The chain employs TRBV14 and TRBJ2-5; D gene uncertain. Germline lookup yields CDR1 SGHDN and CDR2 FVKESK. The V and J ends lost 1 base and 6 bases respectively, with 3 bases between them. The CDR3 totals 11 residues.

The CDR3 sequence is CASSRTSVSYEQYF. The CDR3 nucleotides are TGTGCCAGCAGCCGGACTAGCGTCTCCTACGAGCAGTACTTC. The chain links TRBV27 to TRBJ2-7; 9 nucleotides align to TRBD2. This CDR3 spans 14 amino acids. Losses at the gene ends were 6 bases for V and 0 bases for J; bases not matched to a gene: 3. The germline gives CDR1 MNHEY, CDR2 SMNVEV (reference sequence).

The J gene is TRBJ2-2, the V gene TRBV7-7; 7 bases align to TRBD1. V lost 4 bases and J lost 0; bases outside the gene matches: 11. Germline-derived CDR1 and CDR2 are SSHAT and FNYEAQ (reference sequence). This CDR3 is built from 18 residues. The CDR3 loop reads CASSSTKRDSSNTGELFF. CDR3 nucleotides: TGTGCCAGCAGCTCTACGAAAAGGGACAGCTCGAACACCGGGGAGCTGTTTTTT.

The chain has TRBV14 and TRBJ1-2; perhaps TRBD1 as D (5 bases). CDR1 is SGHDN, CDR2 FVKESK, per germline. Trimming shortened V by 3 bases and J by 8 bases, and 19 bases separated the two germline ends. CDR3 size: 15 residues. The CDR3 coding sequence is TGTGCCAGCAGCCACTGGACACAATCTAGGGAGGGCTACACCTTC. Residues: CASSHWTQSREGYTF.

This clone was detected a few times. The chain carries TRBV10-3 and TRBJ2-5; D is uncertain. V was clipped by 0 bases and J by 1 base, with 9 bases between them. The CDR3 spans 15 residues. Per the germline V gene, CDR1 is ENHRY and CDR2 is SYGVKD. In DNA, the CDR3 is TGTGCCATCAGTGAGTCGTTGGAGATCCAAGAGACCCAGTACTTC. This translates into CAISESLEIQETQYF.

The rearrangement joins TRBV5-1 to TRBJ1-3; 8 bases are a match to TRBD1. The CDR3 spans 17 residues. The germline gives CDR1 SGHRS, CDR2 YFSETQ. V shed 0 bases, J shed 3 bases, and the junction held 8 bases outside the gene matches. CDR3 amino acids: CASSLDGRGRGGNTIYF. CDR3 nucleotides: TGCGCCAGCAGCTTGGACGGCAGGGGGCGAGGTGGAAACACCATATATTTT.

This clone has only one observation. This chain joins TRBV5-4 and TRBJ2-5; 11 nucleotides align to TRBD2. Trimming took 4 bases from V and 0 from J; bases not matched to a gene: 2. The V gene's germline CDR1 is SGHNT and CDR2 YYREEE (reference sequence). The CDR3 is made up of 15 amino acids. The CDR3 spells CASSTTSGDQETQYF. The DNA for the CDR3 is TGTGCCAGCAGCACGACTAGCGGGGACCAAGAGACCCAGTACTTC. Together with reference TRBV5-4 and TRBJ2-5, the CDR3 gives the full variable domain: ETGVTQSPTHLIKTRGQQVTLRCSSQSGHNTVSWYQQALGQGPQFIFQYYREEENGRGNFPPRFSGLQFPNYSSELNVNALELDDSALYLCASSTTSGDQETQYFGPGTRLLVL.

This chain uses TRBV9 with TRBJ2-7; no firm D call. V was shortened by 0 bases and J by 0 bases, with 7 bases between the two germline ends. The germline V gene has CDR1 SGDLS and CDR2 YYNGEE. CDR3 length: 14 residues. CDR3: CASSVEVSSYEQYF. CDR3 nucleotides: TGTGCCAGCAGCGTAGAGGTGAGCTCCTACGAGCAGTACTTC.

This clone appeared a few times. The chain carries TRBV9 and TRBJ2-2; D uncertain. Trimming removed 1 base at V and 0 bases at J, with 7 bases between. This CDR3 spans 15 amino acids. Germline V gene lookup returns CDR1 SGDLS and CDR2 YYNGEE. CDR3 sequence: CASSVLPTNTGELFF. CDR3 bases: TGTGCCAGCAGCGTACTACCTACGAACACCGGGGAGCTGTTTTTT.

V usage is TRBV4-2 and J usage is TRBJ2-7; D may be TRBD2 (6 bases). Germline CDR1 LGHNA, CDR2 YNFKEQ. The CDR3 runs to 13 residues. Trimming shortened V by 3 bases and J by 3 bases, and 9 bases separated the two germline ends. The CDR3 coding sequence is TGTGCCAGCAGCCAGGAGGGCTACTACGAGCAGTACTTC. Amino acids: CASSQEGYYEQYF.

The CDR3 DNA reads as TGTGCCAGCAGTGACAACCGGGACGCCCGGAATGAGCAGTTCTTC. It translates to CASSDNRDARNEQFF. V and J are TRBV27 and TRBJ2-1; perhaps D is TRBD1 or TRBD2 (5 bases each). CDR3 length: 15 residues. Trimming took off 5 bases at V and 7 bases at J, with 18 bases between the two ends. The germline gives CDR1 MNHEY, CDR2 SMNVEV (reference sequence).